What follows are 6 T cell receptor beta chains derived from one specimen sequenced in a study of T cells in localized non-small cell lung cancer. Clones were read by immunoSEQ multiplex PCR, and TCRdb kept only the in-frame ones, dropping some. The table lists some 140,000 clones, approximately 88% of them singletons. The specimen was peripheral blood, collected before any cancer treatment. The receptor source for this set is a female donor of 60 years or more with stage I lung adenocarcinoma.

This clone was found once. The V gene is TRBV19, the J gene TRBJ2-1, with no clear D. The germline gives CDR1 LNHDA, CDR2 SQIVND (reference sequence). This CDR3 spans 13 amino acids. The V gene lost 6 bases and the J gene lost 3 bases, with 9 bases spanning the gap. The CDR3 nucleotides are TGTGCCAGTAGCAACGTGGACTACAATGAGCAGTTCTTC. As protein: CASSNVDYNEQFF.

The genes are TRBV6-5 and TRBJ2-3; 8 nucleotides align to TRBD1. Trimming took 5 bases from V and 4 from J; bases not matched to a gene: 8. CDR1 and CDR2 from the germline V gene are MNHEY and SVGAGI. The CDR3 is made up of 15 amino acids. DNA for the CDR3: TGTGCCAGCAGTAGGGGCCAGACAGGGGCAGATACGCAGTATTTT. Protein product: CASSRGQTGADTQYF.

The J gene is TRBJ2-1, the V gene TRBV10-3; D gene ambiguous. V lost 0 bases to trimming and J lost 4 bases, with 7 bases between them. The CDR3 spans 14 residues. CDR1 ENHRY and CDR2 SYGVKD come from the germline V gene. For the CDR3, the DNA is TGTGCCATCAGTGAGTCGCGTCAGTACAATGAGCAGTTCTTC. Amino acid sequence: CAISESRQYNEQFF.

The sample holds one count of this clone. This rearrangement joins TRBV4-1 to TRBJ2-3; D unclear. Trimming cost V 0 bases and J 2 bases, with 15 bases left between them. The germline V gene has CDR1 MGHRA and CDR2 YSYEKL. This CDR3 has 17 amino acids. The CDR3 loop reads CASSQDRPGRVTDTQYF. CDR3 sequence (DNA): TGCGCCAGCAGCCAAGATCGTCCCGGCCGCGTCACAGATACGCAGTATTTT.

CDR3 sequence (DNA): TGTGCCAGCAGCTTAGGGCAGGGGGAGACCCAGTACTTC. Its translation: CASSLGQGETQYF. The chain uses TRBV7-3 and TRBJ2-5; D is perhaps TRBD1 (6 bases). V dropped 2 bases and J dropped 5 bases, with 9 bases sitting between them. The germline V gene has CDR1 SGHTA and CDR2 FQGTGA. This CDR3 spans 13 amino acids.

The chain employs TRBV28 and TRBJ1-1; D remains unclear. The CDR3 has 13 residues. V dropped 2 bases and J dropped 8 bases, with 12 bases sitting between them. CDR1 is MDHEN, CDR2 SYDVKM, per germline. In nucleotides, the CDR3 is TGTGCCAGCAGTTTACGGGTCCCAACCGAAGCTTTCTTT. It yields the protein CASSLRVPTEAFF.